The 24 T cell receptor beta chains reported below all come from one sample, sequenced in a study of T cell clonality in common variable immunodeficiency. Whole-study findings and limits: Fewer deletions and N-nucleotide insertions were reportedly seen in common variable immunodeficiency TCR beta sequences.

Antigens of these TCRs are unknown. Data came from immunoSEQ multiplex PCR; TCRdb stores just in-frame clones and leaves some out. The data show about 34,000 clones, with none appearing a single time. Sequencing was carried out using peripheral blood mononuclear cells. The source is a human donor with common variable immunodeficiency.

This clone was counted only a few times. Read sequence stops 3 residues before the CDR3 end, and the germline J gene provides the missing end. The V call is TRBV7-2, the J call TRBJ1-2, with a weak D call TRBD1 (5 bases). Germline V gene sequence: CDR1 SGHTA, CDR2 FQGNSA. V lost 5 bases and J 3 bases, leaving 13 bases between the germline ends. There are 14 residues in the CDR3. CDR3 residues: CASSAREGDYGYTF. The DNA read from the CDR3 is TGTGCCAGCAGCGCCAGGGAGGGCGACTATGGC.

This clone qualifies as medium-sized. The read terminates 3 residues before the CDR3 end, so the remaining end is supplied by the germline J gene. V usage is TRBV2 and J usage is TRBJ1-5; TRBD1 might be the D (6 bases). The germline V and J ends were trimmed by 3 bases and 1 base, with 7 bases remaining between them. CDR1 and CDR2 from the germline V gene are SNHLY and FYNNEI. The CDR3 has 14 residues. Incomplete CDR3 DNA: TGTGCCAGCAGTGATGGGACAAGCAATCAGCCC. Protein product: CASSDGTSNQP. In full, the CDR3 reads CASSDGTSNQPQHF.

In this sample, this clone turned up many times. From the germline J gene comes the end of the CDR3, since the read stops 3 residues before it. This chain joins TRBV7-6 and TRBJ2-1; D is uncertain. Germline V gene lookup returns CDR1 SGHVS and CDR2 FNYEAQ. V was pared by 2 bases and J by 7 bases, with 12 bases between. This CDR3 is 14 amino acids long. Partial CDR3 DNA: TGTGCCAGCAGCTTATGGTCTCACACAAATGAG. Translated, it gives CASSLWSHTNE. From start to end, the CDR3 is CASSLWSHTNEQFF. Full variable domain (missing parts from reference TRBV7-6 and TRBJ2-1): GAGVSQSPRYKVTKRGQDVALRCDPISGHVSLYWYRQALGQGPEFLTYFNYEAQQDKSGLPNDRFSAERPEGSISTLTIQRTEQRDSAMYRCASSLWSHTNEQFFGPGTRLTVL.

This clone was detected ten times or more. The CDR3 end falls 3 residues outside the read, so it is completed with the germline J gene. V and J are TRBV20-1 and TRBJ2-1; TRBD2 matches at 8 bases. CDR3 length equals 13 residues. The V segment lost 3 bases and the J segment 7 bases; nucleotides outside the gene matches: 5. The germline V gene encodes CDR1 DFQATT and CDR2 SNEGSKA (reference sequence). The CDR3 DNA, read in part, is TGCAGTGCTAGTAGCGGGACGGAGAATGAG. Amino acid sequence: CSASSGTENE. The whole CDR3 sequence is CSASSGTENEQFF.

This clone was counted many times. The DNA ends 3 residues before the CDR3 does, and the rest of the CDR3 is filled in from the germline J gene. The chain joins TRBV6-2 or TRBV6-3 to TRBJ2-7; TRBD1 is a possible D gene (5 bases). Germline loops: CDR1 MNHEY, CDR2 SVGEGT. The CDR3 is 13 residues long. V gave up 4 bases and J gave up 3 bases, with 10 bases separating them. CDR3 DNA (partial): TGTGCCAGCAGTTCCCAGGGCGGCTACGAG. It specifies CASSSQGGYE. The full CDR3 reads CASSSQGGYEQYF.

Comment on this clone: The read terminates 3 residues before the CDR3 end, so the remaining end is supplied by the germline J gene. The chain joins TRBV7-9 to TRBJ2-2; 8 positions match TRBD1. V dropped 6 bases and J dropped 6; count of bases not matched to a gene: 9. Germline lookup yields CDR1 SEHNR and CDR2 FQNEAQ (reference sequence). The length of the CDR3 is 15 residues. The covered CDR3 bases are TGTGCCAGCAGACCCGCTACAGGGGGGTCCGGGGAG. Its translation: CASRPATGGSGE. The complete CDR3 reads CASRPATGGSGELFF. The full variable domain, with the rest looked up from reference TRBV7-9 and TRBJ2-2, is DTGVSQNPRHKITKRGQNVTFRCDPISEHNRLYWYRQTLGQGPEFLTYFQNEAQLEKSRLLSDRFSAERPKGSFSTLEIQRTEQGDSAMYLCASRPATGGSGELFFGEGSRLTVL.

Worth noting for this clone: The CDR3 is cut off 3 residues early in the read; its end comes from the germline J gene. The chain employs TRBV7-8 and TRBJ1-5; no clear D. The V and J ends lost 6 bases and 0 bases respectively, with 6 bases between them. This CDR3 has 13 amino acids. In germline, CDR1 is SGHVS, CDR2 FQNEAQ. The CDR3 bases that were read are TGTGCCAGCAGTTCTTATAGCAATCAGCCC. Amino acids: CASSSYSNQP. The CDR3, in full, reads CASSSYSNQPQHF.

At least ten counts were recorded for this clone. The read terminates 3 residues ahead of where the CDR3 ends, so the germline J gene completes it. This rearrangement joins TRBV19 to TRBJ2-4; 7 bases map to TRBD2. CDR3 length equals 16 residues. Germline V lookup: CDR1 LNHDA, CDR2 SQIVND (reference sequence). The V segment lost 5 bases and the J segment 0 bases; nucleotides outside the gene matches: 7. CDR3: CASSPGGFLAKNIQYF. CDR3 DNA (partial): TGTGCCAGTAGTCCCGGGGGGTTCCTAGCCAAAAACATT.

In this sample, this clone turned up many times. The CDR3 loop reads CASSRRTATGNTEAFF. Incomplete CDR3 DNA: TGTGCCAGCTCAAGGAGGACAGCGACGGGGAACACTGAA. This chain joins TRBV18 and TRBJ1-1, with D tentatively TRBD1 (6 bases). The CDR3 end is not reached by the read, which stops 3 residues before it; the germline J gene fills it in. The germline V and J ends were trimmed by 5 bases and 1 base, with 17 bases remaining between them. The CDR3 is 16 amino acids. CDR1 is KGHSH, CDR2 LQKENI, per germline.

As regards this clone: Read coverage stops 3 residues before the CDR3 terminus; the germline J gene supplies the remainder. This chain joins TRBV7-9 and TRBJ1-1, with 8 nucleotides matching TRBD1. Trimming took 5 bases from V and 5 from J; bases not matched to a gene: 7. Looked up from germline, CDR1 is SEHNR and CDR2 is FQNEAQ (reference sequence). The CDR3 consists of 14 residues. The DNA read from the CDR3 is TGTGCCAGCAGCCCCAGACAGGGGTGGACTGAA. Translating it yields CASSPRQGWTE. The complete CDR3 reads CASSPRQGWTEAFF.

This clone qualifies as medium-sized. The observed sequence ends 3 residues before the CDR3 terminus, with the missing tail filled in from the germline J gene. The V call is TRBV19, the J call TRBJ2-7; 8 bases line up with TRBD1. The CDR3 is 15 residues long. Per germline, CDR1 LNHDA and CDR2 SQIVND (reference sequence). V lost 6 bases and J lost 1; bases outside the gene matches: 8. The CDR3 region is CASRLSGTGSYEQYF. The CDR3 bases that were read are TGTGCCAGTAGACTTTCCGGGACAGGTTCCTACGAG.

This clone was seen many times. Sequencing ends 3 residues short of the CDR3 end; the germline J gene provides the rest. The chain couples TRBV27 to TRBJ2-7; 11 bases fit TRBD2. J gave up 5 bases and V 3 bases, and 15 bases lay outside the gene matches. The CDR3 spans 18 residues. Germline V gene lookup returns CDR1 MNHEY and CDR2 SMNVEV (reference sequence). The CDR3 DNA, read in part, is TGTGCCAGCAGTTTGAAGGGGCTCTGGACTAGCGGGTCCCACGAG. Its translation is CASSLKGLWTSGSHE. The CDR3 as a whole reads CASSLKGLWTSGSHEQYF.

CDR3 loop: CASSLGQTQETQYF. CDR3 bases read: TGTGCCAGCAGCTTAGGGCAGACTCAAGAGACC. This sequence joins TRBV13 and TRBJ2-5; D is uncertain. Coverage ceases 3 residues before the CDR3 finishes, and the germline J gene fills in the end. This CDR3 is built from 14 residues. Trimming left V 0 bases short and J 2 bases short, with 7 bases between. The germline CDR1 and CDR2 sequences are PRHDT and FYEKMQ (reference sequence).

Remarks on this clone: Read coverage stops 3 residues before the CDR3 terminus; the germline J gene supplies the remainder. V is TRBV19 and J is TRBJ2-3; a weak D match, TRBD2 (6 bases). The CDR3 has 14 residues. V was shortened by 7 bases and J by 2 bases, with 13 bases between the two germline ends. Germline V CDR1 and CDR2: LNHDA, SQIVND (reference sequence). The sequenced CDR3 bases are TGTGCCAGTACCACCTCTAGCGCCACAGATACG. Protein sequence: CASTTSSATDT. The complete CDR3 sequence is CASTTSSATDTQYF.

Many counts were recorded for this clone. This CDR3 reads CASSPQSLRTDTQYF. The sequenced CDR3 bases are TGTGCCAGCAGCCCCCAAAGCCTTCGCACAGATACG. The V and J genes are TRBV14 and TRBJ2-3; D gene uncertain. From the germline J gene comes the end of the CDR3, since the read stops 3 residues before it. Germline CDR1 reads SGHDN; CDR2 reads FVKESK. The V and J ends lost 4 bases and 1 base respectively, with 12 bases between them. The CDR3 covers 15 residues. The entire variable domain, with the rest obtained from reference TRBV14 and TRBJ2-3, is as follows: EAGVTQFPSHSVIEKGQTVTLRCDPISGHDNLYWYRRVMGKEIKFLLHFVKESKQDESGMPNNRFLAERTGGTYSTLKVQPAELEDSGVYFCASSPQSLRTDTQYFGPGTRLTVL.

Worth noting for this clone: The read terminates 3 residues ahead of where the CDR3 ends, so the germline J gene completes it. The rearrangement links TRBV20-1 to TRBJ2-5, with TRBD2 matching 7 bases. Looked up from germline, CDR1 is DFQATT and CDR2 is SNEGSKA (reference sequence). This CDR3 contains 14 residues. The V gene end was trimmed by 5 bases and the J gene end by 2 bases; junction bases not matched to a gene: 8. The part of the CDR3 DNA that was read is TGCAGTGCTTTCGAGCGGGAACTACAAGAGACC. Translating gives CSAFERELQET. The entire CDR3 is CSAFERELQETQYF.

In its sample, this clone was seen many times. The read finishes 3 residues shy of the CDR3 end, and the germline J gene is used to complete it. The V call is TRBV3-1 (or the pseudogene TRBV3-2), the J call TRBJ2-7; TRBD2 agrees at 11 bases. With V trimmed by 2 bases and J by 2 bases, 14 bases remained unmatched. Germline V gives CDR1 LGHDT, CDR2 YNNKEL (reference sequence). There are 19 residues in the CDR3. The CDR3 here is CASSQPGQAKGLAAYEQYF. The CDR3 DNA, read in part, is TGTGCCAGCAGCCAACCGGGACAAGCTAAGGGACTAGCGGCCTACGAG.

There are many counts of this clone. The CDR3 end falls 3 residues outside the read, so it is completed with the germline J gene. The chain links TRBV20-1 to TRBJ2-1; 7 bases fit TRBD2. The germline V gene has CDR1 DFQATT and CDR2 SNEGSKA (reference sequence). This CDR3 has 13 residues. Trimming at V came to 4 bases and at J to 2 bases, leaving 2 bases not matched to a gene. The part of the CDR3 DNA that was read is TGCAGTGCTAATGGACTAGCCTACAATGAG. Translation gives CSANGLAYNE. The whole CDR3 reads CSANGLAYNEQFF.

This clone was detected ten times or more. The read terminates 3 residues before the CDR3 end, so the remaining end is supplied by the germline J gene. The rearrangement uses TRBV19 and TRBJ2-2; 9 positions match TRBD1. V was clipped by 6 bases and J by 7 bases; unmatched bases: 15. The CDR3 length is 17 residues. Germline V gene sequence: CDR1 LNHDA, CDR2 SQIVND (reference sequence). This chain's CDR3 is CASRESRDRVYDGELFF. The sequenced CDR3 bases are TGTGCCAGTAGGGAATCCCGGGACAGGGTATATGACGGGGAG.

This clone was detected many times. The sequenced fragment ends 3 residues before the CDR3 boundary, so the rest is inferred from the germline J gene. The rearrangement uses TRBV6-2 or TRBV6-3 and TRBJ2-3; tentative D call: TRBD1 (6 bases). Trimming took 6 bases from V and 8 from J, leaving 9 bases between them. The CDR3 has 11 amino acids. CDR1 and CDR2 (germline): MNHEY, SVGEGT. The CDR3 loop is CASSQGRTQYF. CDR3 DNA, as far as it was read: TGTGCCAGCAGCCAGGGGCGTACG.

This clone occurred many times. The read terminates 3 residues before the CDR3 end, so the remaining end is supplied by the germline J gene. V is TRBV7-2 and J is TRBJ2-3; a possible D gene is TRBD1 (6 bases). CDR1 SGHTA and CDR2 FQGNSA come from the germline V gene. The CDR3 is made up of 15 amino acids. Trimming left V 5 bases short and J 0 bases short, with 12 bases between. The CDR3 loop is CASSLGTPSTDTQYF. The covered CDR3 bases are TGTGCCAGCAGCCTCGGGACACCTAGCACAGATACG.

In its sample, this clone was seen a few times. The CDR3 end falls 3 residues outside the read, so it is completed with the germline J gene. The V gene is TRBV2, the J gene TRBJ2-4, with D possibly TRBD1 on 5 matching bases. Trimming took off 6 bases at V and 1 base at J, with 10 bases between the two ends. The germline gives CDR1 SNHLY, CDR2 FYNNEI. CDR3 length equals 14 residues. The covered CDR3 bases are TGTGCCAGCAGGGGGCCCGGGGCCAAAAACATT. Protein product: CASRGPGAKNI. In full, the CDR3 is CASRGPGAKNIQYF.

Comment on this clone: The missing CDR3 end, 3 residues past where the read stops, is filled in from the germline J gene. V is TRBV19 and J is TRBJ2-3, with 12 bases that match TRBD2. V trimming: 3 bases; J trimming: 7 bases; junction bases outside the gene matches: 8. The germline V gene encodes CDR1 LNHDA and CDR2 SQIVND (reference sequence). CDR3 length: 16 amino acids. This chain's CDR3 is CASSMASGRARNTQYF. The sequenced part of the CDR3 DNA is TGTGCCAGTAGTATGGCTAGCGGGAGGGCCCGGAATACG.

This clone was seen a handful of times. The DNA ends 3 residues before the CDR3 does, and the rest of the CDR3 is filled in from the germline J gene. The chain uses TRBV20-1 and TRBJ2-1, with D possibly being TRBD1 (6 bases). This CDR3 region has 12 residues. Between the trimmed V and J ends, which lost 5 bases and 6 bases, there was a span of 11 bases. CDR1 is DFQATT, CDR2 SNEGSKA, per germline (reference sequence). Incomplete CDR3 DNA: TGCAGTGCTGTACGAGGGGGCAATGAG. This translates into CSAVRGGNE. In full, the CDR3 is CSAVRGGNEQFF.